This T cell receptor (beta chain) derives from a study of T cell responses to AZD1222 COVID-19 vaccine (dated by TCRdb to about 2021). About the investigation overall: A total of approximately 240 trial participants underwent TCR sequencing, of whom 207 had received two doses of AZD1222 and around 25 had received two doses of the MenACWY control vaccine. Enrollment into the trials was organized by age into subgroups of 18-55, 56-69 and 70-plus years, and those subgroups contained around 150, 28 and 57 TCR-sequenced participants, respectively.

Comment on this clone: What this receptor recognizes is not known. It has no much larger one-base neighbor in the sample; base qualities were not kept.

The full study reports these points: No day 14 peak-response samples were available, so repertoires were characterized only after the peak T cell response. The 56-69-year group was small, and its depth increase did not reach significance, likely because of low power. The vaccine-associated CD4 TCRs covered the entire spike protein, and the dominant responses fell in regions 160-218 and 743-854. Spike-specific TCR breadth and depth rose significantly after two AZD1222 doses compared with day 0 and with MenACWY recipients. Reportedly, almost half of the unique spike-specific TCRs recognized epitopes lying outside the regions that are mutated in the B.1.351 and B.1.1.7 variants. Conclusions about previously exposed vaccinees are limited because only six or seven AZD1222 recipients were SARS-CoV-2 seropositive at baseline. Participants were mostly white British and included more females than males, and it was suggested by the authors that clonal diversity may have been underestimated.

In the paper's terms, the time point label means: about 28 days (+/-7) after the second vaccine dose. Because spike-specific TCR depth and breadth did not differ between the two schedules, AZD1222 recipients who got a second dose at roughly 4 weeks were pooled with those who got a second dose at roughly 12 weeks. The vaccinee samples were drawn from two UK trials, COV001 and COV002, one of which was a single-blind randomized controlled phase 2/3 trial testing AZD1222 (ChAdOx1 nCoV-19) in healthy adults. Trial participant PBMC samples were collected at day 0 and day 28 after the second dose for TCRbeta chain sequencing. The CDR3 regions of human TCRbeta chains were analyzed by immunosequencing. Under the source paper's analysis protocol: Repertoire TCRs were checked for matches against a reference library of SARS-CoV-2-specific TCRs that had been generated using the MIRA antigen-specificity platform. Breadth meant the fraction of unique TCRs that were SARS-CoV-2-associated, whereas depth meant the fraction of total T cells that were SARS-CoV-2-associated. Using the MIRA data, every spike-specific TCR was mapped to the spike region that the TCR reacted to and assigned to either a CD4 or a CD8 class. Log10-transformed breadth and depth values were compared by one-way ANOVA with Sidak's multiple comparisons tests. Drawn from immuneACCESS, this table holds only the in-frame rearrangements with V and J called that TCRdb kept. Clones are partly lost; checked studies trace under half to an unresolved V gene and leave the rest unexplained. The V and J calls and the clone size are those of that table, but D and trimming were determined from the DNA. Recorded for this sample are 80,000 or so clones; approximately 85% of them occurred a single time. Jointly, the top ten make up about 9.4% of the sample.

For CDR1 and CDR2, the germline V gene lists SNHLY and FYNNEI. Trimming accounts for 4 bases at V and 7 bases at J, while the number of junction bases matched to no gene is 10. The CDR3 sequence holds 15 residues, the cysteine and phenylalanine included. Just the 45-base CDR3 DNA is kept, in frame starting at base 1. The receptor chain draws on TRBV2 and TRBJ2-3, and 8 junctional nucleotides match TRBD2. The clonotype originates from an adult who received the AZD1222 COVID-19 vaccine. Sequencing used peripheral blood, obtained 28 days after the second AZD1222 dose. The DNA sequence is as follows: TGTGCCAGCAGTGCGGGTAGCGGGGTGACGAATACGCAGTATTTT. Its product reads: CASSAGSGVTNTQYF. Reference TRBV2 and TRBJ2-3 genes cover what lies past the CDR3, so the full variable domain is EPEVTQTPSHQVTQMGQEVILRCVPISNHLYFYWYRQILGQKVEFLVSFYNNEISEKSEIFDDQFSVERPDGSNFTLKIRSTKLEDSAMYFCASSAGSGVTNTQYFGPGTRLTVL.